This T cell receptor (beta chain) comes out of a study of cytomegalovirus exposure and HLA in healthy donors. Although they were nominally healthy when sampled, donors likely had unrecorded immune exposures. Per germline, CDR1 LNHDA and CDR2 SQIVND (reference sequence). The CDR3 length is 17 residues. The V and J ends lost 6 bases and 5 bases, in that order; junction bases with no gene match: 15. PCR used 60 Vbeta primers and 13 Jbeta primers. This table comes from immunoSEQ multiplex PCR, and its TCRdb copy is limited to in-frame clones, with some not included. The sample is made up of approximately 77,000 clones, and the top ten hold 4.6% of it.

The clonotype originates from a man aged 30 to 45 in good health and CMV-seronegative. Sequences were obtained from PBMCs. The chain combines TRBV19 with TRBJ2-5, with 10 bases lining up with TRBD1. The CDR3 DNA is TGTGCCAGTAGATCGGGGCGACAGGGGGCGTTCAAGGAGACCCAGTACTTC. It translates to CASRSGRQGAFKETQYF.